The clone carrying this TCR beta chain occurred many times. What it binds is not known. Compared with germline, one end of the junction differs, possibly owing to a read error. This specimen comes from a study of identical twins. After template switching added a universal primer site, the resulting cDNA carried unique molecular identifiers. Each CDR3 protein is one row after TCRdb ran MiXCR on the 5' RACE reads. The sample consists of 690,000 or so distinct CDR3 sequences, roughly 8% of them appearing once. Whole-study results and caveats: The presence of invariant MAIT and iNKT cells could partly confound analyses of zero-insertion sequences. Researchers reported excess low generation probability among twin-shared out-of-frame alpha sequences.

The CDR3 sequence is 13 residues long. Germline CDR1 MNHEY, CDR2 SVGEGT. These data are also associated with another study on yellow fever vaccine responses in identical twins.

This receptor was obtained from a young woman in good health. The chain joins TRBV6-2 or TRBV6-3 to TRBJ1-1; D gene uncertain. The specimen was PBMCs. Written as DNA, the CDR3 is TGTGCCAGCTGTTCCGGATTGAACGCTGAAGCTTTCTTT. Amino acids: CASCSGLNAEAFF.